Listed below are T cell receptor beta chains from one sample, sequenced in a study of control samples from healthy donors and cancer patients. The data were produced by immunoSEQ multiplex PCR, yet TCRdb's version contains in-frame clones alone and is incomplete. The table lists 400,000 to 450,000 clones, around 90% of them singletons. The sample was PBMCs. All receptors come from a man in his forties or fifties with head and neck cancer. CDR3s include the opening cysteine and the closing phenylalanine or tryptophan. The D gene is left open where the match is weak. Some rows mark clone size as missing; the rest say once, few, many or name a class of expanded clone.

size | D | J | length | V | CDR3 | DNA
. | . | TRBJ1-3 | 13 | TRBV28 | CATLRVGGNTIYF | TGTGCCACCTTAAGGGTGGGAGGAAACACCATATATTTT
. | . | TRBJ1-1 | 15 | TRBV3-1/TRBV3-2 | CASSTLLTANTEAFF | TGTGCCAGCAGCACTCTCCTGACAGCCAACACTGAAGCTTTCTTT
. | . | TRBJ1-6 | 16 | TRBV19 | CASSIGQGLANSPLHF | TGTGCCAGTAGTATAGGCCAGGGACTTGCGAATTCACCCCTCCACTTT
. | TRBD1 | TRBJ1-2 | 15 | TRBV4-2 | CASSQAVQGGYGYTF | TGTGCCAGCAGCCAAGCTGTGCAGGGGGGCTATGGCTACACCTTC
. | TRBD1 | TRBJ2-7 | 15 | TRBV7-2 | CASSFGTASSYEQYF | TGTGCCAGCAGCTTTGGGACAGCAAGCTCCTACGAGCAGTACTTC
. | . | TRBJ2-6 | 18 | TRBV25-1 | CASSGYLGLSSGANVLTF | TGTGCCAGCAGTGGCTATCTGGGCCTGAGCTCTGGGGCCAACGTCCTGACTTTC
. | . | TRBJ1-2 | 11 | TRBV15 | CATRGDYGYTF | TGTGCCACCAGGGGGGACTATGGCTACACCTTC
. | . | TRBJ1-1 | 13 | TRBV12-3/TRBV12-4 | CASRYTGYAEAFF | TGTGCCAGCAGATATACAGGGTACGCTGAAGCTTTCTTT
once | . | TRBJ1-2 | 15 | TRBV7-9 | CASSLSRDTLYGYTF | TGTGCCAGCAGTCTTTCCCGGGACACCCTCTATGGCTACACCTTC
. | . | TRBJ1-6 | 16 | TRBV6-2/TRBV6-3 | CASSYGGGEYNSPLHF | TGTGCCAGCAGTTATGGAGGTGGGGAGTATAATTCACCCCTCCACTTT
. | TRBD2 | TRBJ2-1 | 16 | TRBV7-8 | CASSLDGRADVEEQFF | TGTGCCAGCAGCTTAGACGGGAGGGCCGATGTCGAGGAGCAGTTCTTC
. | . | TRBJ2-3 | 15 | TRBV7-8 | CASSYDHETLDTQYF | TGTGCCAGCAGCTACGACCACGAAACCCTAGATACGCAGTATTTT
. | . | TRBJ2-1 | 14 | TRBV7-7 | CASSSWGSNNEQFF | TGTGCTAGCAGCTCCTGGGGATCCAACAATGAGCAGTTCTTC
once | . | TRBJ2-3 | 19 | TRBV11-2 | CASSKIRGTRVGLTDTQYF | TGTGCCAGCAGCAAAATACGCGGGACCAGGGTAGGGCTTACAGATACGCAGTATTTT
. | . | TRBJ2-7 | 12 | TRBV28 | CATLGQHYEQYF | TGTGCCACCTTAGGACAGCACTACGAGCAGTACTTC
. | . | TRBJ1-1 | 17 | TRBV9 | CASSVGWGEVVNTEAFF | TGTGCCAGCAGCGTAGGGTGGGGGGAAGTGGTGAACACTGAAGCTTTCTTT
. | . | TRBJ2-4 | 18 | TRBV19 | CASSIDRDSRGAKNIQYF | TGTGCCAGTAGTATAGATCGAGACAGCCGGGGAGCCAAAAACATTCAGTACTTC
once | . | TRBJ2-7 | 16 | TRBV21-1 | CASSKCAGAAVGEQYF | TGTGCCAGCAGCAAATGCGCAGGGGCAGCGGTGGGTGAGCAGTACTTC
. | TRBD2 | TRBJ2-5 | 17 | TRBV9 | CASSVAFGASGQETQYF | TGTGCCAGCAGCGTAGCCTTCGGGGCTAGCGGACAAGAGACCCAGTACTTC
. | TRBD1 | TRBJ2-7 | 14 | TRBV5-4 | CASSYRDRGLEQYF | TGTGCCAGCAGCTACCGGGACAGGGGGCTTGAGCAGTACTTC
. | . | TRBJ2-5 | 14 | TRBV28 | CASSPPPGAATQYF | TGTGCCAGCAGTCCCCCTCCCGGGGCGGCGACCCAGTACTTC
. | TRBD1 | TRBJ2-7 | 14 | TRBV6-5 | CASRPTGNHYEQYF | TGTGCCAGCAGACCGACAGGGAACCACTACGAGCAGTACTTC
. | . | TRBJ2-3 | 13 | TRBV5-4 | CASSLKWTDTQYF | TGTGCCAGCAGCTTGAAATGGACAGATACGCAGTATTTT
. | TRBD2 | TRBJ2-1 | 12 | TRBV7-3 | CASSTPTGGQFF | TGTGCCAGCAGCACCCCGACGGGAGGGCAGTTCTTC
. | . | TRBJ1-4 | 14 | TRBV5-5 | CASSLGPTNEKLFF | TGTGCCAGCAGCTTGGGTCCAACTAATGAAAAACTGTTTTTT
. | . | TRBJ2-7 | 12 | TRBV30 | CAWSVSVHEQYF | TGTGCCTGGAGTGTATCGGTACACGAGCAGTACTTC
. | . | TRBJ1-6 | 15 | TRBV6-5 | CASRYRDGYNSPLHF | TGTGCCAGCAGATACCGGGACGGCTATAATTCACCCCTCCACTTT
. | . | TRBJ2-5 | 14 | TRBV18 | CASSPVGAQETQYF | TGTGCCAGCTCACCGGTGGGGGCCCAAGAGACCCAGTACTTC
. | . | TRBJ1-2 | 13 | TRBV27 | CASSLRGSYGYTF | TGTGCCAGCAGTTTACGGGGATCCTATGGCTACACCTTC
. | TRBD1 | TRBJ1-1 | 15 | TRBV4-2 | CASSHGTTGATEAFF | TGTGCCAGCAGCCATGGGACGACAGGGGCGACTGAAGCTTTCTTT
. | . | TRBJ2-3 | 15 | TRBV5-6 | CASSFGTGAVDTQYF | TGTGCCAGCAGCTTCGGTACGGGGGCGGTGGATACGCAGTATTTT
. | . | TRBJ1-4 | 10 | TRBV30 | CAGGNEKLFF | TGTGCCGGAGGGAATGAAAAACTGTTTTTT
. | . | TRBJ2-7 | 11 | TRBV19 | CASSIGGAGHF | TGTGCCAGTAGTATTGGAGGGGCCGGGCACTTC
. | TRBD1 | TRBJ1-5 | 15 | TRBV18 | CASSYQTGGGQPQHF | TGTGCCAGCTCTTACCAAACAGGGGGCGGTCAGCCCCAGCATTTT
. | . | TRBJ2-5 | 11 | TRBV6-5 | CASSYVETQYF | TGTGCCAGCAGTTACGTTGAGACCCAGTACTTC
. | . | TRBJ2-3 | 15 | TRBV3-1/TRBV3-2 | CASSQVGAPTDTQYF | TGTGCCAGCAGCCAAGTGGGGGCCCCCACAGATACGCAGTATTTT
. | . | TRBJ2-5 | 13 | TRBV6-6 | CASSRGGPETQYF | TGTGCCAGCAGTAGAGGAGGGCCGGAGACCCAGTACTTC
. | . | TRBJ1-6 | 15 | TRBV18 | CASSPQGALSSPLHF | TGTGCCAGCTCACCACAAGGGGCGCTGAGTTCACCCCTCCACTTT
. | TRBD2 | TRBJ2-3 | 16 | TRBV13 | CASSRGLAGVSRTQYF | TGTGCCAGCAGCAGAGGACTAGCGGGGGTCTCCCGTACGCAGTATTTT
. | TRBD1 | TRBJ2-3 | 15 | TRBV28 | CASSLRDRVIDTQYF | TGTGCCAGCAGTTTACGGGACAGGGTCATAGATACGCAGTATTTT
. | TRBD1 | TRBJ2-5 | 16 | TRBV5-1 | CASSESGTGGQETQYF | TGCGCCAGCAGCGAATCCGGGACAGGGGGCCAAGAGACCCAGTACTTC
. | . | TRBJ2-7 | 11 | TRBV7-8 | CASSLRYEQYF | TGTGCCAGCAGCCTCCGCTACGAGCAGTACTTC
. | . | TRBJ1-5 | 15 | TRBV4-1 | CASSVGPYSNQPQHF | TGCGCCAGCAGCGTCGGACCATATAGCAATCAGCCCCAGCATTTT
. | . | TRBJ2-5 | 16 | TRBV19 | CASSIWQGEGQETQYF | TGTGCCAGTAGTATTTGGCAGGGCGAGGGACAAGAGACCCAGTACTTC
. | . | TRBJ1-6 | 15 | TRBV4-3 | CASSQDGRDNSPLHF | TGCGCCAGCAGCCAAGATGGCAGGGACAATTCACCCCTCCACTTT
. | . | TRBJ1-1 | 13 | TRBV19 | CASSSGTDGEAFF | TGTGCCAGTAGTTCCGGGACCGATGGTGAAGCTTTCTTT
few | TRBD1 | TRBJ1-5 | 15 | TRBV19 | CASSIGTAYNQPQHF | TGTGCCAGTAGTATCGGGACAGCCTACAATCAGCCCCAGCATTTT
. | . | TRBJ1-3 | 17 | TRBV5-1 | CASSQEVIGMRGNTIYF | TGCGCCAGCAGCCAGGAGGTGATAGGGATGCGAGGAAACACCATATATTTT
. | . | TRBJ2-2 | 13 | TRBV12-3/TRBV12-4 | CASTSRSGGELFF | TGTGCCAGCACTTCTCGGTCGGGCGGGGAGCTGTTTTTT
. | TRBD1 | TRBJ1-2 | 14 | TRBV27 | CASSPDRVVYGYTF | TGTGCCAGCAGCCCGGACAGGGTAGTCTACGGCTACACCTTC
once | TRBD1 | TRBJ1-1 | 13 | TRBV5-1 | CASTPGQGTEAFF | TGCGCCAGCACCCCCGGACAGGGGACTGAAGCTTTCTTT
. | . | TRBJ2-1 | 15 | TRBV7-3 | CASSEGGSSYNEQFF | TGTGCCAGCAGCGAGGGGGGGAGCTCCTACAATGAGCAGTTCTTC
. | TRBD2 | TRBJ2-1 | 15 | TRBV24-1 | CATSDPAGANNEQFF | TGTGCCACCAGTGATCCAGCGGGAGCGAACAATGAGCAGTTCTTC
. | . | TRBJ2-1 | 15 | TRBV11-2 | CASSSGLPYYNEQFF | TGTGCCAGCAGCTCGGGACTGCCCTACTACAATGAGCAGTTCTTC
. | TRBD1 | TRBJ2-1 | 17 | TRBV5-1 | CASSFRTGRSGGGEQFF | TGCGCCAGCAGTTTCCGGACAGGGCGGTCGGGCGGTGGTGAGCAGTTCTTC
. | . | TRBJ2-3 | 15 | TRBV19 | CASSIKRVSTDTQYF | TGTGCCAGTAGTATAAAGCGGGTCAGCACAGATACGCAGTATTTT
. | TRBD2 | TRBJ2-1 | 15 | TRBV7-3 | CASSLTSGRYNEQFF | TGTGCCAGCAGCTTGACTAGCGGGCGATACAATGAGCAGTTCTTC
. | TRBD1 | TRBJ2-1 | 15 | TRBV7-8 | CASSPIGTATNEQFF | TGTGCCAGCAGCCCGATCGGGACAGCTACCAATGAGCAGTTCTTC
. | . | TRBJ2-3 | 13 | TRBV9 | CASSAWDTDTQYF | TGTGCCAGCAGCGCCTGGGACACAGATACGCAGTATTTT